The sequence of this TCR beta chain was determined in a study of blood T cells in healthy people across ages. Notes on the study in general: Per million T cells, TCR beta diversity dropped about linearly as age rose.

V gave up 2 bases and J gave up 5 bases, with 9 bases separating them. Germline loops: CDR1 SGHTA, CDR2 FQGNSA. The CDR3 runs 13 residues. Concerning this clonotype itself: What it binds is unknown.

Then a second PCR, running roughly 7 to 12 cycles, was carried out with a sample-barcoded 5' primer and a J-beta primer mix. TCRdb passed the 5' RACE reads through MiXCR, listing each CDR3 protein once. The table records approximately 770,000 distinct CDR3 sequences, 58% of them present only once. The source of this sequence is a man younger than 45 in good health. V and J are TRBV7-2 and TRBJ2-5; D is unclear. Sequences were obtained from blood. The CDR3 loop is CASSLQNVETQYF. CDR3 DNA sequence: TGTGCCAGCAGCTTACAGAATGTGGAGACCCAGTACTTC.